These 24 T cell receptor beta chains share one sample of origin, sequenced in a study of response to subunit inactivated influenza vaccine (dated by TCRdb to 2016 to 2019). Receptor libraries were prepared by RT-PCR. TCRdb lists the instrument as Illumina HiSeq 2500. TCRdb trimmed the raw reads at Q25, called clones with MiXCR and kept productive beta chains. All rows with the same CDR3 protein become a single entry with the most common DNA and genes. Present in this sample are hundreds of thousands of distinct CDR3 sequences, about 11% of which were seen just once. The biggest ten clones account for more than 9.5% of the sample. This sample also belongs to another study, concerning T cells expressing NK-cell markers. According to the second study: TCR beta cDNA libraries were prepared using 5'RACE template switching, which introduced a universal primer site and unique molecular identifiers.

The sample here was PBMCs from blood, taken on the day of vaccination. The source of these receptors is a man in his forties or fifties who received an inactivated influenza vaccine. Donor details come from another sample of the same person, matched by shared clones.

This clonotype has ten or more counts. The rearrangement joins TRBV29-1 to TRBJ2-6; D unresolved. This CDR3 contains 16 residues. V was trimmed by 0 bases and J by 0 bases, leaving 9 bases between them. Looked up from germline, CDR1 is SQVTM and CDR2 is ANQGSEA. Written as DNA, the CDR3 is TGCAGCGTTGAAGATATGACGATCTCTGGGGCCAACGTCCTGACTTTC. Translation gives CSVEDMTISGANVLTF.

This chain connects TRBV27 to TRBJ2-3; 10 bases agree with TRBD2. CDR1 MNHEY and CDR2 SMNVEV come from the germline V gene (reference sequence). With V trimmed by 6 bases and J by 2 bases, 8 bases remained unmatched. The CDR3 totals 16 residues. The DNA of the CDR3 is TGTGCCAGCAGCCTCAGGACTAGCGGAACCACAGATACGCAGTATTTT. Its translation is CASSLRTSGTTDTQYF.

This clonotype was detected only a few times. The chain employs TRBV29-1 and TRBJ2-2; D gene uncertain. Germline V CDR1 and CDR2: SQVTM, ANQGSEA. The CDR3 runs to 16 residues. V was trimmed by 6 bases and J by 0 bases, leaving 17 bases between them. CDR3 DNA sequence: TGCAGCGTGCCCCAAGGACCCACTCCGAACACCGGGGAGCTGTTTTTT. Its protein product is CSVPQGPTPNTGELFF.

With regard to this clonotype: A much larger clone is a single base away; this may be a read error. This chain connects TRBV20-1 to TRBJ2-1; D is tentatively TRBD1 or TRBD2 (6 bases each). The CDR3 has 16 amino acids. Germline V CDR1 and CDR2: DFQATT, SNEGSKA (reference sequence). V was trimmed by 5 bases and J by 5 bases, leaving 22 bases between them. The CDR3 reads CSALLLRGTMNNEQFF. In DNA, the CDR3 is TGCAGTGCTCTCTTGTTACGGGGGACAATGAACAATGAGCAGTTCTTC.

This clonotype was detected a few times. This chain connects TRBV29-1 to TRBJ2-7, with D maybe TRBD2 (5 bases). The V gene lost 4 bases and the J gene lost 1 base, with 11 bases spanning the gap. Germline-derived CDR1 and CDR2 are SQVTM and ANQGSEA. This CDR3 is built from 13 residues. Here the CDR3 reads CSVAPTGSYEQYF. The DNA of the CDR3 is TGCAGCGTTGCCCCGACGGGGTCCTACGAGCAGTACTTC.

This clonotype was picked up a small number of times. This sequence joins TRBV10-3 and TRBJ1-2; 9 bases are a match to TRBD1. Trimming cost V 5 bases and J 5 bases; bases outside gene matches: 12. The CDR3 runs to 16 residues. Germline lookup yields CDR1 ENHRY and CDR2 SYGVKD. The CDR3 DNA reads TGTGCCATCAGTAACTCCGGGACAGGGAACACTTATGGCTACACCTTC. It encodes CAISNSGTGNTYGYTF.

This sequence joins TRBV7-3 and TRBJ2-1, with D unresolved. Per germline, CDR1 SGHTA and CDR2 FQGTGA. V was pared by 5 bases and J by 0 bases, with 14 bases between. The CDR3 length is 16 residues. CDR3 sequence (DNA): TGTGCCAGCAGCGAAGAGGCGGCAGACTCCTACAATGAGCAGTTCTTC. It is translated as CASSEEAADSYNEQFF. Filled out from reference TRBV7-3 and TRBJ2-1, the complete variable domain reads GAGVSQTPSNKVTEKGKYVELRCDPISGHTALYWYRQSLGQGPEFLIYFQGTGAADDSGLPNDRFFAVRPEGSVSTLKIQRTERGDSAVYLCASSEEAADSYNEQFFGPGTRLTVL.

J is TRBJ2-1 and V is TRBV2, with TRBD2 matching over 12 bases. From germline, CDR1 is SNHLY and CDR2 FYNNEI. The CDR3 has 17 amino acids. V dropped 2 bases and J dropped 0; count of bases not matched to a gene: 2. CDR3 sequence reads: CASSELAGGGSYNEQFF. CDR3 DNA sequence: TGTGCCAGCAGTGAACTAGCGGGGGGGGGCTCCTACAATGAGCAGTTCTTC.

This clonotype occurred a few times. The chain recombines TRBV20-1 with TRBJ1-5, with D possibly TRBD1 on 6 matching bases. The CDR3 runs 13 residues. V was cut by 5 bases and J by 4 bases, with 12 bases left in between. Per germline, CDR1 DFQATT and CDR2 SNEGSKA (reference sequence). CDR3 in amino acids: CSAWTDRNQPQHF. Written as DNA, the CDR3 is TGCAGTGCTTGGACAGATCGAAATCAGCCCCAGCATTTT.

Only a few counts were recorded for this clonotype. Here the CDR3 reads CASSVVTGGSGYTF. The CDR3 coding sequence is TGTGCCAGCAGCGTAGTAACAGGGGGAAGCGGCTACACCTTC. J is TRBJ1-2 and V is TRBV9; 8 positions agree with TRBD1. The germline V gene has CDR1 SGDLS and CDR2 YYNGEE. V shed 0 bases, J shed 8 bases, and the junction held 6 bases outside the gene matches. This CDR3 spans 14 amino acids.

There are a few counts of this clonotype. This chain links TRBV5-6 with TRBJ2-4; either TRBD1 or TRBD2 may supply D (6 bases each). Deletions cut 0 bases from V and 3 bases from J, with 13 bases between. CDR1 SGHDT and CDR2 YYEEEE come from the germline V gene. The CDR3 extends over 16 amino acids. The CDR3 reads CASSLAGGGGKNIQYF. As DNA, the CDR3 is TGTGCCAGCAGCTTGGCCGGGGGCGGTGGCAAAAACATTCAGTACTTC.

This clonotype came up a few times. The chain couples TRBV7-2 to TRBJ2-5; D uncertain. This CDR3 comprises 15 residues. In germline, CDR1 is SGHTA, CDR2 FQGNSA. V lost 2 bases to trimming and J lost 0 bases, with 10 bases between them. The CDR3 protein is CASSLTTPYQETQYF. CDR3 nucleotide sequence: TGTGCCAGCAGCTTAACTACACCGTACCAAGAGACCCAGTACTTC.

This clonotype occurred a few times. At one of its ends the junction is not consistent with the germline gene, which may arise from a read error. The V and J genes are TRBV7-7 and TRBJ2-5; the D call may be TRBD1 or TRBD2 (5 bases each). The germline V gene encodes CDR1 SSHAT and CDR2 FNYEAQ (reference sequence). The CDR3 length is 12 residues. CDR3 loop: CASSRGDGTQYF. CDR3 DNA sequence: TGTGCTAGCAGCCGAGGGGACGGGACCCAGTACTTC.

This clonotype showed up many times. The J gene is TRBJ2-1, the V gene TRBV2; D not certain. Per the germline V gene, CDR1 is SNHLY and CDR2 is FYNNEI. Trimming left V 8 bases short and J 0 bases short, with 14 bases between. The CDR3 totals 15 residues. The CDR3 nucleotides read TGTGCCAGCGTAATAGGGATCGGCTCCTACAATGAGCAGTTCTTC. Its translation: CASVIGIGSYNEQFF. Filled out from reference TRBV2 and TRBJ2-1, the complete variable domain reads EPEVTQTPSHQVTQMGQEVILRCVPISNHLYFYWYRQILGQKVEFLVSFYNNEISEKSEIFDDQFSVERPDGSNFTLKIRSTKLEDSAMYFCASVIGIGSYNEQFFGPGTRLTVL.

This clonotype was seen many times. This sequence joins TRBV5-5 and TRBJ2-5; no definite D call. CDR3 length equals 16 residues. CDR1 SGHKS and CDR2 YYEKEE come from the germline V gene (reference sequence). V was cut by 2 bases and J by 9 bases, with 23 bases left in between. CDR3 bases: TGTGCCAGCAGCTTAACTCTGGGGTTGAAAGGTTCGGCCCAGTACTTC. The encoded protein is CASSLTLGLKGSAQYF.

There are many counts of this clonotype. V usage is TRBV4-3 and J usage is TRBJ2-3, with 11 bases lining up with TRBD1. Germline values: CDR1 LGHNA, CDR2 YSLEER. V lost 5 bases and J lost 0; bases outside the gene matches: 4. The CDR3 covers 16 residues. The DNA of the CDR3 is TGCGCCAGCAGCGACGGACAGGGGGCAAGCACAGATACGCAGTATTTT. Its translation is CASSDGQGASTDTQYF.

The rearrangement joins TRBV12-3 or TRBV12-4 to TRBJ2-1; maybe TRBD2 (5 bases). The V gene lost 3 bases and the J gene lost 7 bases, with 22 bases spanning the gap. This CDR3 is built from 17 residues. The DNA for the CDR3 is TGTGCCAGCAGTTTTGGTTTCCTAGCCCACTCTGTTAATGAGCAGTTCTTC. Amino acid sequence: CASSFGFLAHSVNEQFF.

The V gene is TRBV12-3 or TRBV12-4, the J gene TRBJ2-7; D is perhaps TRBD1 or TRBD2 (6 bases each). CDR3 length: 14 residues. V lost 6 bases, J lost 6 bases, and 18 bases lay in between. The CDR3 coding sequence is TGTGCCAGCAGCAGACTAGTGGAGGGGGTCGAGCAGTACTTC. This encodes CASSRLVEGVEQYF.

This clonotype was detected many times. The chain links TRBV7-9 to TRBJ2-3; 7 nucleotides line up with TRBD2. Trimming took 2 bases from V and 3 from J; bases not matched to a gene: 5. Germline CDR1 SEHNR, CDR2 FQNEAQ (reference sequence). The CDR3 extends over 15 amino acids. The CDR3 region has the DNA TGTGCCAGCAGCTTATCCCGAGCGGGGACAGATACGCAGTATTTT. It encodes CASSLSRAGTDTQYF.

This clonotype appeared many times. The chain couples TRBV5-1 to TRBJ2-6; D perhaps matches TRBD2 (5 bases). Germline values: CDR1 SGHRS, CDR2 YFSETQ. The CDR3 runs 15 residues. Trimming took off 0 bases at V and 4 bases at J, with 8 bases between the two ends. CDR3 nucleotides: TGCGCCAGCAGCTTGGTCGGGGTCGGGGCCAACGTCCTGACTTTC. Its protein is CASSLVGVGANVLTF.

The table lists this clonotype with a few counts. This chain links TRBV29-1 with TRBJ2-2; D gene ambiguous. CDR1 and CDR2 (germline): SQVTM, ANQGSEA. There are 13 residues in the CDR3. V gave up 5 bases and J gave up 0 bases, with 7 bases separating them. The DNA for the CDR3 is TGCAGCGTTAAAGGGCCGAACACCGGGGAGCTGTTTTTT. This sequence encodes CSVKGPNTGELFF.

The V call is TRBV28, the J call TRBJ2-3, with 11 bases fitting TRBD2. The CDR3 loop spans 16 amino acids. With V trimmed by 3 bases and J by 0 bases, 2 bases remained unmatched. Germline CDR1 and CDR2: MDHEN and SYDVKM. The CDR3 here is CASSLASGRSTDTQYF. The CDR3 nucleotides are TGTGCCAGCAGTTTGGCTAGCGGGAGGAGCACAGATACGCAGTATTTT.

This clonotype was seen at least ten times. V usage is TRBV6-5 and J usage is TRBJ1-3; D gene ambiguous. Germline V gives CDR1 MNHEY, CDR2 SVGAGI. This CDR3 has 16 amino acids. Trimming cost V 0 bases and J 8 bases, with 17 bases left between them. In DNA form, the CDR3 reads TGTGCCAGCAGTTACTCTACTTCCGGCCCTAGAGACACCATATATTTT. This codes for CASSYSTSGPRDTIYF.

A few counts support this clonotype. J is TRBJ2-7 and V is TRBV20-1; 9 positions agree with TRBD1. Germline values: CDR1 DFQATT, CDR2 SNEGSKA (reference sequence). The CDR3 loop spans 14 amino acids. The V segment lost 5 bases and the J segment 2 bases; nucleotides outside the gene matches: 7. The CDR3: CSAHPGQGTYEQYF. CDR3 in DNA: TGCAGTGCTCATCCGGGACAGGGAACCTACGAGCAGTACTTC.